This TCR beta chain comes out of a study of blood T cell repertoires in COVID-19 (dated by TCRdb to the early 2020s). As for the study more broadly: Collaborator samples came from the United States, Italy and Spain and covered acute and convalescent phases of COVID-19. The material from the prospective study consisted of cDNA or gDNA derived from T cells, B-cell-depleted T cells, or PBMCs. The dataset comprised deeply sampled blood TCRbeta repertoires from subjects exposed to, actively infected with, or recovered from COVID-19. A freely available public database, intended as a resource for researchers studying the immune response to SARS-CoV-2, is where the repertoires were released. The samples were drawn from the first 160 participants of the ongoing ImmuneRACE study and from about 1,200 subjects provided by 6 global collaborators. A de-identified subject ID, COVID-19 status, age in years and sex were almost always included in the sample metadata. HLA class I and class II types, where available, came from metadata supplied by the sample provider rather than from assay-based typing. Overall results and qualifications from the work: The amount of clinical and demographic metadata varied by source and participant and was provided uncurated.

About this clone: Its target antigen remains unknown. No base-level quality is on record; no much larger clone is a single base apart.

In Seattle, one collaborating source enrolled patients while the infection was active and tracked those patients longitudinally over the course of disease. Whole blood was collected in K2EDTA tubes by collaborating institutions according to the institutions' own protocols. For TCRbeta analysis, collaborators shipped samples as frozen whole blood, isolated PBMCs, or DNA extracted from either of those sample types. The immunoSEQ Assay, a bias-controlled multiplex PCR, was used to amplify TCRbeta CDR3 regions from genomic DNA. The paper's data handling went like this. Nucleated cell counts per sample were estimated from amplification of reference gene primers within the assay. To quantify the absolute abundance of each unique TCRbeta CDR3 rearrangement, sequence reads were collapsed and filtered. Productive Simpson clonality was computed per sample as the square root of Simpson's diversity index over productive rearrangements. TCRdb obtained this table from immuneACCESS and retained in-frame rearrangements with V and J assigned. These tables miss some clones; where compared with another copy, unresolved V genes account for less than half of the shortfall, and the remainder is unexplained. V and J calls and clone size are as listed in that table; D and trimming were resolved from the DNA. The sample yields about 220,000 clones; approximately 85% were counted once. Approximately 2.4% of the sample belongs to the ten largest clones.

The clonotype was recovered from a woman aged 70-85 years with COVID-19, enrolled during active disease. Sequenced input: peripheral blood.

In nucleotide form, the sequence is TGTGCCAGTAGTGCCCAGGGCATGTCGATGAGACTTGAAAAACTGTTTTTT. This translates into CASSAQGMSMRLEKLFF. The sequence links TRBV19 to TRBJ1-4; a tentative D call is TRBD1 (5 bases match). As encoded in the germline V gene (reference sequence), CDR1 is LNHDA while CDR2 is SQIVND. The CDR3, cysteine through phenylalanine, is 17 amino acids long. Only the CDR3 DNA stays, 51 bases, in frame from base 1. The trim is 5 bases for V and 7 bases for J, with a gap of 23 bases between the germline ends.